This TCR beta chain was identified during a study of cytomegalovirus exposure and HLA in healthy donors. Primers for the PCR totalled 60 Vbeta and 13 Jbeta. Sequencing was performed with immunoSEQ multiplex PCR; in TCRdb, only in-frame clones are kept and a portion is missing. The sample holds some 66,000 clones; roughly 80% are singletons and the top ten take about 8.2%. The germline CDR1 and CDR2 sequences are MNHNY and SVGAGI (reference sequence). Trimming shortened V by 5 bases and J by 6 bases, and 11 bases separated the two germline ends. CDR3 length equals 13 residues. This clone rates as medium-sized.

Material for sequencing was PBMCs. The receptor comes from a man aged 60-69 years in good health and CMV-seropositive. The chain uses TRBV6-6 and TRBJ1-5; D is ambiguous. CDR3 in DNA: TGTGCCAGCAGTACCAACGAAGCTCAGCCCCAGCATTTT. Its protein product is CASSTNEAQPQHF.